One and the same sample provided the 12 T cell receptor beta chains below, sequenced in a study of cytomegalovirus exposure and HLA in healthy donors. Profiling relied on immunoSEQ multiplex PCR, and the TCRdb table lists in-frame clones only, not all of them. The sample lists 110,000 to 150,000 clones; just over 85% were seen once. Sequences were obtained from PBMCs. These receptors originate from a woman between 18 and 29 years old in good health and CMV-seropositive.

The V gene is TRBV5-1, the J gene TRBJ1-3; 8 nucleotides line up with TRBD1. The germline V gene has CDR1 SGHRS and CDR2 YFSETQ. This CDR3 is 15 amino acids long. The V gene end was trimmed by 0 bases and the J gene end by 4 bases; junction bases not matched to a gene: 3. This CDR3 reads CASSLVGTGGNTIYF. CDR3 bases: TGCGCCAGCAGCTTGGTTGGGACAGGCGGAAACACCATATATTTT.

The chain employs TRBV6-6 and TRBJ1-4; D is undetermined. CDR3 length: 14 residues. CDR1 and CDR2 from the germline V gene are MNHNY and SVGAGI (reference sequence). Trimming shortened V by 6 bases and J by 7 bases, and 15 bases separated the two germline ends. As DNA, the CDR3 is TGTGCCAGCAGAGGAGACGGGAGGATTGAAAAACTGTTTTTT. It specifies CASRGDGRIEKLFF.

This clone was counted a single time. Distinct nucleotide sequences in the sample also encode this CDR3. This chain uses TRBV28 with TRBJ1-5; tentative D call: TRBD1 (6 bases). The CDR3 runs to 15 residues. V dropped 5 bases and J dropped 1 base, with 12 bases sitting between them. Germline loops: CDR1 MDHEN, CDR2 SYDVKM. The CDR3 sequence: CASSPGGESNQPQHF. CDR3 coding DNA: TGTGCCAGCAGTCCGGGGGGCGAGAGCAATCAGCCCCAGCATTTT.

This chain uses TRBV19 with TRBJ2-7; TRBD2 matches at 7 bases. There are 15 residues in the CDR3. Germline trimming cut 6 bases from V and 0 bases from J; bases unmatched to any gene: 8. Germline CDR1 reads LNHDA; CDR2 reads SQIVND (reference sequence). The CDR3 here is CASRGIAGTSYEQYF. The DNA for the CDR3 is TGTGCCAGTAGAGGTATAGCGGGTACCTCCTACGAGCAGTACTTC.

The V gene is TRBV10-2, the J gene TRBJ1-1; 7 bases are a match to TRBD1. The germline V gene has CDR1 WSHSY and CDR2 SAAADI. V was pared by 10 bases and J by 3 bases, with 8 bases of the junction left unmatched. The length of the CDR3 is 13 residues. CDR3 nucleotide sequence: TGCGCCACCTCGGGACAGCTTTACACTGAAGCTTTCTTT. As protein: CATSGQLYTEAFF.

The chain has TRBV5-1 and TRBJ2-1; unclear D gene. With 0 bases removed from V and 6 bases from J, the gap between germline ends came to 7 bases. The CDR3 is made up of 13 amino acids. Germline V lookup: CDR1 SGHRS, CDR2 YFSETQ. The CDR3 sequence: CASSLAPSNEQFF. CDR3 sequence (DNA): TGCGCCAGCAGCTTGGCACCTAGCAATGAGCAGTTCTTC. The whole variable domain, remainder taken from reference TRBV5-1 and TRBJ2-1, is KAGVTQTPRYLIKTRGQQVTLSCSPISGHRSVSWYQQTPGQGLQFLFEYFSETQRNKGNFPGRFSGRQFSNSRSEMNVSTLELGDSALYLCASSLAPSNEQFFGPGTRLTVL.

This chain uses TRBV4-2 with TRBJ2-3, with 9 bases that match TRBD2. Germline V lookup: CDR1 LGHNA, CDR2 YNFKEQ. V shed 1 base, J shed 4 bases, and the junction held 9 bases outside the gene matches. This CDR3 contains 17 residues. The CDR3 loop reads CASSQAPLAGNSDTQYF. The CDR3 bases are TGTGCCAGCAGCCAAGCCCCTCTAGCGGGGAACTCAGATACGCAGTATTTT.

The gene calls are TRBV27 and TRBJ2-7; TRBD2 is a possible D gene (6 bases). The germline V gene has CDR1 MNHEY and CDR2 SMNVEV (reference sequence). CDR3 length: 16 amino acids. Trimming cost V 5 bases and J 4 bases, with 21 bases left between them. Here the CDR3 DNA reads TGTGCCAGCAGTCCATCTTACGGGGGAACCCTTTACGAGCAGTACTTC. Its translation: CASSPSYGGTLYEQYF.

This clone has a single count. CDR3 amino acids: CASSVGQGAGDTQYF. The CDR3, as DNA: TGTGCCAGCAGCGTAGGACAGGGGGCAGGGGATACGCAGTATTTT. V usage is TRBV9 and J usage is TRBJ2-3; TRBD1 matches at 10 bases. The CDR3 totals 15 residues. Looked up from germline, CDR1 is SGDLS and CDR2 is YYNGEE. With V trimmed by 0 bases and J by 6 bases, 4 bases remained unmatched.

The gene calls are TRBV27 and TRBJ1-2, with D perhaps matching TRBD1 (5 bases). The germline V gene encodes CDR1 MNHEY and CDR2 SMNVEV (reference sequence). Between the trimmed V and J ends, which lost 0 bases and 4 bases, there was a span of 15 bases. The CDR3 totals 16 residues. CDR3 DNA: TGTGCCAGCAGTTTATCGAGAGGGGAGGAAACCTATGGCTACACCTTC. It codes for CASSLSRGEETYGYTF.

Regarding this clone: Compared with germline, one end of the junction differs, possibly owing to a read error. The V gene is TRBV30, the J gene TRBJ1-2; D not resolved. The germline V gene encodes CDR1 GTSNPN and CDR2 SVGIG (reference sequence). The CDR3 length is 12 residues. The CDR3 spells CAWSVPSRTLSF. The CDR3 DNA is TGTGCCTGGAGTGTACCTAGCAGAACCCTCTCCTTC.

The V call is TRBV7-3, the J call TRBJ2-7, with D tentatively TRBD2 (5 bases). The germline V gene has CDR1 SGHTA and CDR2 FQGTGA. V lost 4 bases to trimming and J lost 4 bases, with 11 bases between them. CDR3 length equals 13 residues. DNA for the CDR3: TGTGCCAGCAGCTCCCAGCCGGGGTACGAGCAGTACTTC. Protein: CASSSQPGYEQYF.